This TCR beta chain was sequenced for a study of T-cell memory formation after mild COVID-19. Sample barcodes and UMIs were carried by the TCR alpha and TCR beta cDNA libraries that 5'RACE generated with constant-segment primers. TCRdb processed the 5' RACE reads anew with MiXCR; each CDR3 protein has one entry. The sample comprises 210,000 or so distinct CDR3 sequences, approximately 20% of which are singletons, and around 2.4% rests with the top ten. This clonotype was seen many times. V was trimmed by 3 bases and J by 4 bases, leaving 17 bases between them. Germline assignment: CDR1 SGHDN and CDR2 FVKESK. The CDR3 extends over 16 amino acids.

Material: PBMCs or a T cell subset sorted from them (not recorded which). The chain joins TRBV14 to TRBJ2-3; D is possibly TRBD1 (5 bases). The source is an adult woman who had mild COVID-19 (a few samples of this study predate the infection). Cell type and time point are not known. CDR3 sequence: CASSQQGWGLADTQYF. The CDR3 nucleotides read TGTGCCAGCAGCCAGCAGGGATGGGGTTTAGCAGATACGCAGTATTTT.